This T cell receptor (beta chain) was captured in a study of OX40 agonist ivuxolimab in advanced cancers. Study-wide background: As their treatment, patients were administered ivuxolimab, an agonistic anti-OX40 (CD134) antibody. Hepatocellular carcinoma, melanoma, renal cell or head and neck cancer affected the dose-escalation patients. Three patients responded partially, comprising one with hepatocellular carcinoma and two with cutaneous melanoma. Study-wide findings and caveats: Low clonal expansion, among the lowest seen, marked partial responders at 0.1-3.0 mg/kg.

TCRdb's table, derived via immunoSEQ multiplex PCR, lists solely in-frame clones and lacks some. Found here are 60,000 or so clones, just over 85% of them singletons; the top ten hold 0.8% to 1%. As to this clone: Its antigen is still unknown.

This CDR3 has 17 amino acids. V lost 3 bases, J lost 0 bases, and 8 bases stayed unmatched. Germline-derived CDR1 and CDR2 are KGHSH and LQKENI. The TCR sequence derives from an adult with an advanced solid tumor such as melanoma, head and neck, liver or kidney cancer. J is TRBJ1-5 and V is TRBV18, with 7 bases matching TRBD1. Sample: CD4+ or CD8+ T cells sorted from blood, taken in a trial of the OX40 agonist ivuxolimab. As DNA, the CDR3 is TGTGCCAGCTCACCCCAGGGGGGGTTCTATAGCAATCAGCCCCAGCATTTT. Translated, it gives CASSPQGGFYSNQPQHF. Complete variable domain (other parts from reference TRBV18 and TRBJ1-5): NAGVMQNPRHLVRRRGQEARLRCSPMKGHSHVYWYRQLPEEGLKFMVYLQKENIIDESGMPKERFSAEFPKEGPSILRIQQVVRGDSAAYFCASSPQGGFYSNQPQHFGDGTRLSIL.